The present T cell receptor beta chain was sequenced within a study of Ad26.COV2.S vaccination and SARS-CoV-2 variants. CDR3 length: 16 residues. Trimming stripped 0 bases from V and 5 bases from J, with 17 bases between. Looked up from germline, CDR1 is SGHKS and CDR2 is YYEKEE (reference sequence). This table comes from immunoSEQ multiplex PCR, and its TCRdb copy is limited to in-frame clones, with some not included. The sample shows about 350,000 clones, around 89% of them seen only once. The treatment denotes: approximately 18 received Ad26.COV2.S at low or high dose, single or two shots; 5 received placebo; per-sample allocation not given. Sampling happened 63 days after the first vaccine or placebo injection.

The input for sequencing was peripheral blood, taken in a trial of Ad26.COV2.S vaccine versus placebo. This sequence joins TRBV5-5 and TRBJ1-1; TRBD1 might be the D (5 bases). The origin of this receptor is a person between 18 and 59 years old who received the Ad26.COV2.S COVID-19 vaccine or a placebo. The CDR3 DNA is TGTGCCAGCAGCTTGGGTTGGGGGACCCTTGGAACTGAAGCTTTCTTT. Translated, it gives CASSLGWGTLGTEAFF.